These 9 T cell receptor beta chains originate from one sample sequenced in a study of T cell responses to AZD1222 COVID-19 vaccine (dated by TCRdb to 2020 to 2022). The library relied on the immunoSEQ multiplex PCR assay. TCRdb obtained this table from immuneACCESS and retained in-frame rearrangements with V and J assigned. These tables miss some clones; where compared with another copy, unresolved V genes account for less than half of the shortfall, and the remainder is unexplained. In this sample the table shows fewer than 140,000 clones, 90% of which occur a single time. About 4.8% of the sample rests with the top ten. According to the study, the label for this sample's time point signals: baseline before first vaccination. Sequenced material: peripheral blood, taken on day 0 of AZD1222 vaccination. The receptors were sampled from an adult in good health.

This clone appeared once. The V gene is TRBV5-1, the J gene TRBJ2-1; 8 bases line up with TRBD1. The CDR3 is 16 amino acids. The V gene's germline CDR1 is SGHRS and CDR2 YFSETQ. The ends lost 5 bases at V and 6 bases at J; junction bases unmatched: 13. The CDR3: CASSHDTGGSGNEQFF. In DNA, the CDR3 is TGCGCCAGCAGTCATGACACAGGGGGAAGCGGCAATGAGCAGTTCTTC. Full variable domain (rest looked up from reference TRBV5-1 and TRBJ2-1): KAGVTQTPRYLIKTRGQQVTLSCSPISGHRSVSWYQQTPGQGLQFLFEYFSETQRNKGNFPGRFSGRQFSNSRSEMNVSTLELGDSALYLCASSHDTGGSGNEQFFGPGTRLTVL.

The chain combines TRBV28 with TRBJ1-1; 11 bases align to TRBD1. Germline-derived CDR1 and CDR2 are MDHEN and SYDVKM. Trimming removed 2 bases from V and 10 bases from J; junction bases left unmatched: 0. CDR3 size: 12 residues. The CDR3: CASSLGTGGAFF. In DNA, the CDR3 is TGTGCCAGCAGTTTAGGGACAGGGGGAGCTTTCTTT.

The chain uses TRBV9 and TRBJ1-2, with D perhaps TRBD1 (6 bases). Germline assignment: CDR1 SGDLS and CDR2 YYNGEE. This CDR3 has 14 amino acids. Trimming stripped 0 bases from V and 1 base from J, with 7 bases between. CDR3 protein: CASSVAQGNYGYTF. The DNA for the CDR3 is TGTGCCAGCAGCGTAGCACAGGGTAACTATGGCTACACCTTC.

This chain links TRBV18 with TRBJ1-5; 9 bases line up with TRBD1. Trimming cost V 4 bases and J 6 bases; bases outside gene matches: 10. The CDR3 is 16 residues long. Germline V gene sequence: CDR1 KGHSH, CDR2 LQKENI. This chain's CDR3 is CASSHEGQGGFQPQHF. CDR3 nucleotide sequence: TGTGCCAGCTCACATGAGGGACAGGGAGGTTTTCAGCCCCAGCATTTT.

The V gene is TRBV7-2, the J gene TRBJ1-5; D gene ambiguous. The V end was cut by 5 bases, the J end by 3 bases, with 11 bases between. This CDR3 has 14 amino acids. CDR1 and CDR2 from the germline V gene are SGHTA and FQGNSA. The CDR3 spells CASSPNGDNQPQHF. The CDR3 DNA is TGTGCCAGCAGCCCTAATGGGGACAATCAGCCCCAGCATTTT.

The chain couples TRBV10-2 to TRBJ2-7; TRBD2 is a possible D gene (6 bases). V was clipped by 1 base and J by 0 bases, with 10 bases between them. Looked up from germline, CDR1 is WSHSY and CDR2 is SAAADI. The CDR3 is 15 residues long. The CDR3, as DNA: TGCGCCAGCAGTGAGTACCTAGCGACCTCCTACGAGCAGTACTTC. Translation gives CASSEYLATSYEQYF.

V is TRBV6-6 and J is TRBJ1-3; D call uncertain. Germline V gene sequence: CDR1 MNHNY, CDR2 SVGAGI (reference sequence). V was shortened by 7 bases and J by 4 bases, with 5 bases between the two germline ends. This CDR3 region has 11 residues. In nucleotides, the CDR3 is TGTGCCAGCACAGAAGGAAACACCATATATTTT. Encoded protein: CASTEGNTIYF.

This clone was seen just once. The chain links TRBV6-5 to TRBJ2-5; 10 nucleotides line up with TRBD1. This CDR3 contains 14 residues. The J segment lost 5 bases and the V segment lost 5 bases, leaving 5 bases of the junction unmatched. Germline CDR1 reads MNHEY; CDR2 reads SVGAGI. The CDR3 reads CASSKTGGRETQYF. CDR3 nucleotides: TGTGCCAGCAGTAAGACAGGGGGCCGCGAGACCCAGTACTTC.

V and J are TRBV3-1 (or the pseudogene TRBV3-2) and TRBJ2-2; either TRBD1 or TRBD2 may fit D (5 bases each). V lost 4 bases and J 6 bases, leaving 9 bases between the germline ends. The CDR3 sequence is 13 residues long. Per the germline V gene, CDR1 is LGHDT and CDR2 is YNNKEL (reference sequence). The CDR3 DNA is TGTGCCAGCAGCCCGAGGGGTTCCGGGGAGCTGTTTTTT. Protein product: CASSPRGSGELFF.